Here is one TCR beta chain with its context. The antigen is not known. The DNA is left out, because the CDR3 cannot be placed on it with certainty; the CDR3 is given as TCRdb lists it. The PCR contained 60 Vbeta and 13 Jbeta primers. Methods used by the authors: A follow-up analysis tallied tens of millions of unique TCR beta chains, approximately 11 million shared. The table came from immunoSEQ multiplex PCR; TCRdb's copy has only in-frame clones and leaves some out. V, J and clone size reflect that table, while D and trimming were determined from the DNA. The sample yields some 66,000 clones, roughly 80% seen once. This sample was taken from a study of cytomegalovirus exposure and HLA in healthy donors. Findings of the study overall: Among CMV-associated TCR beta chains, most appeared HLA-restricted in a later analysis. It was taken for granted in presence/absence analyses that sequencing depth across donors was roughly uniform.

CDR1 is MNHEY, CDR2 SMNVEV, per germline (reference sequence). The length of the CDR3 is 18 amino acids, counting both ends. The source of this sequence is a woman under 40 in good health and CMV-seronegative. The sample taken for sequencing was PBMCs. The chain has TRBV27 and TRBJ2-2; the table gives TRBD2 as D, unverified against the DNA. The CDR3 loop reads CASSSSGEAGVLTGELFF.